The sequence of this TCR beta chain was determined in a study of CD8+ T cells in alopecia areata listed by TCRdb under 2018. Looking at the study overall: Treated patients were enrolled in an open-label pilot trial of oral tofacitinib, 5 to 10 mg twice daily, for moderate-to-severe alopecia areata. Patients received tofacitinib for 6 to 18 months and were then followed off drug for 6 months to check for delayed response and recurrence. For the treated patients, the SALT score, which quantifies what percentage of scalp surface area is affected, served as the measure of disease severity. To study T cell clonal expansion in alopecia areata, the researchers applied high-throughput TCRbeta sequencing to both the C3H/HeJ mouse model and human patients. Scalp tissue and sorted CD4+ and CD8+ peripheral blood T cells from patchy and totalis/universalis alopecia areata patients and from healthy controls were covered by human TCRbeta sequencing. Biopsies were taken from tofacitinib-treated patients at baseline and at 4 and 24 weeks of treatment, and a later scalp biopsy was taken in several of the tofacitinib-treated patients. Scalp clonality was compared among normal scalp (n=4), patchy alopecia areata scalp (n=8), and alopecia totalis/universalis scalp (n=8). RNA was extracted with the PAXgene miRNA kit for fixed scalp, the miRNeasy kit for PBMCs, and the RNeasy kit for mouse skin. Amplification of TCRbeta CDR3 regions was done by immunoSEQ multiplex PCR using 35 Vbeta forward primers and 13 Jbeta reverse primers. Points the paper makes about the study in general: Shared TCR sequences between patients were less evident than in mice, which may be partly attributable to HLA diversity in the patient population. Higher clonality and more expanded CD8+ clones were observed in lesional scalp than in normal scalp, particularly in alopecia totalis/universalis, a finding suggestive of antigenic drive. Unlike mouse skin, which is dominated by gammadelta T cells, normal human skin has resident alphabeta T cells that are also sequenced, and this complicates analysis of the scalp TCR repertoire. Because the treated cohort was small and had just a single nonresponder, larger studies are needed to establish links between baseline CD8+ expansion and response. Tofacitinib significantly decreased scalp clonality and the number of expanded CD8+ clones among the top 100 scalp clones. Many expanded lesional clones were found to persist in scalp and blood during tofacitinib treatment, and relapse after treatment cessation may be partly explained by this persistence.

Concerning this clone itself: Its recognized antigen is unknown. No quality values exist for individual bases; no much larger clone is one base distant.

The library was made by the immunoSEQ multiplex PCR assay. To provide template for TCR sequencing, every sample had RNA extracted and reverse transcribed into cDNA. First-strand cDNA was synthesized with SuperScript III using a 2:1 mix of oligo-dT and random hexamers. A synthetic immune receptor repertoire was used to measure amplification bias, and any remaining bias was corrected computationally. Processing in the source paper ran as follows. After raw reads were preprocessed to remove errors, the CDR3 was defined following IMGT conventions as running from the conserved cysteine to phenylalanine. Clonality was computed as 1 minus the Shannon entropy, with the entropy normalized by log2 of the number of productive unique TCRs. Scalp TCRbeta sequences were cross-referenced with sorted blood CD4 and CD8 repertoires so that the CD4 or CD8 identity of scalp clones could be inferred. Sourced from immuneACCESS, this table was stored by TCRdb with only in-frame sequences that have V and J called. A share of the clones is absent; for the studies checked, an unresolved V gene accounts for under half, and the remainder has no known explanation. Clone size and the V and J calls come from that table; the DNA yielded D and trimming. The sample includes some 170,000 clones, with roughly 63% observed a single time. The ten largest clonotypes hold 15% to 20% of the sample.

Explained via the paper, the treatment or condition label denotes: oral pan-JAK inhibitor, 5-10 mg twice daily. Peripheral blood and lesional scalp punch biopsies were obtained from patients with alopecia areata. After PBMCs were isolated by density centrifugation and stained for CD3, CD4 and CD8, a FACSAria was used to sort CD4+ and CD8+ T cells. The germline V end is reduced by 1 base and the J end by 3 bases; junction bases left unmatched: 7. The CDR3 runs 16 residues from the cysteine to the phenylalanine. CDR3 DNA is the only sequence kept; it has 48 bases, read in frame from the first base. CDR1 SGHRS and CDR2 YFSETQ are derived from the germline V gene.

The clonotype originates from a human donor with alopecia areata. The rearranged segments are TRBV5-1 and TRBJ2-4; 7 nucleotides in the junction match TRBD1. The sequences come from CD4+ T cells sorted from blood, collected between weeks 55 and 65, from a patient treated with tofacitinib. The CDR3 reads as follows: CASSLQGTVGKNIQYF. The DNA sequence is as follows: TGCGCCAGCAGCTTGCAGGGGACAGTAGGCAAAAACATTCAGTACTTC.